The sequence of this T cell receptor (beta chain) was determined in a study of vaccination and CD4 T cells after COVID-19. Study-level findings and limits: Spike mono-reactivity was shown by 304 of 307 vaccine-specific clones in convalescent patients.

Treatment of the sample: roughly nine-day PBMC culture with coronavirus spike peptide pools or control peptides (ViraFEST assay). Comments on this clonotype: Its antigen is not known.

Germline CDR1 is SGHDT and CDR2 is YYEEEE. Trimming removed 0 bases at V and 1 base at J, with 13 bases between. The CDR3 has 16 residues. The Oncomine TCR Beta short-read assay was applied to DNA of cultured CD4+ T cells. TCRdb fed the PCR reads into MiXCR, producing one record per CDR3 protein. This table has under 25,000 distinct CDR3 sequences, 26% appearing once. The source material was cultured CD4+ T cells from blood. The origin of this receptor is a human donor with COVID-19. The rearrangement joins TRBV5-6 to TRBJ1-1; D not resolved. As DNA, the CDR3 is TGTGCCAGCAGCTTGGACGGGTTAGGTCCGAACACTGAAGCTTTCTTT. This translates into CASSLDGLGPNTEAFF.